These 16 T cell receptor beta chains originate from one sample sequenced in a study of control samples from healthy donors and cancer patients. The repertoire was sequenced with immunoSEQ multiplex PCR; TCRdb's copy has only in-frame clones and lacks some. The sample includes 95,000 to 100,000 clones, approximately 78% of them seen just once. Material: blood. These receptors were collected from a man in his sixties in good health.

CDR3 sequence (DNA): TGTGCCTGGGCGGGGGACAAGAACACTGAAGCTTTCTTT. This sequence encodes CAWAGDKNTEAFF. This chain connects TRBV30 to TRBJ1-1; weak D call: TRBD1 (6 bases). Germline loops: CDR1 GTSNPN, CDR2 SVGIG (reference sequence). V was cut by 5 bases and J by 1 base, with 11 bases left in between. This CDR3 spans 13 amino acids.

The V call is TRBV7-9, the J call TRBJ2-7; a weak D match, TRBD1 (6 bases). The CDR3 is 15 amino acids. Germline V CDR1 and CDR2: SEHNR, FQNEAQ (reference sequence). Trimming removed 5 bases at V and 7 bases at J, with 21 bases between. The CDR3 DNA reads TGTGCCAGCAGCCCGGACAGCCAACTCTATTGGGAGCAGTACTTC. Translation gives CASSPDSQLYWEQYF.

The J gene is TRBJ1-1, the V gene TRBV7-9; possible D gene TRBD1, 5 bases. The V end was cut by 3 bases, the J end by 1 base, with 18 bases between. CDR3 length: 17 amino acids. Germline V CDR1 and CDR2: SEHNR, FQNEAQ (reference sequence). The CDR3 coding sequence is TGTGCCAGCAGCTTTACCCTCTACCCTCAGGGGAACACTGAAGCTTTCTTT. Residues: CASSFTLYPQGNTEAFF. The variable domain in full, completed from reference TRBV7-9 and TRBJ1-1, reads DTGVSQNPRHKITKRGQNVTFRCDPISEHNRLYWYRQTLGQGPEFLTYFQNEAQLEKSRLLSDRFSAERPKGSFSTLEIQRTEQGDSAMYLCASSFTLYPQGNTEAFFGQGTRLTVV.

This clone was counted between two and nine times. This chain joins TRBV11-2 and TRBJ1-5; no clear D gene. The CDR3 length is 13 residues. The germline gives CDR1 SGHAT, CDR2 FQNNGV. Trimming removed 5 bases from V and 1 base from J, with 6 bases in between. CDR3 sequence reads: CASSVGSNQPQHF. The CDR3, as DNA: TGTGCCAGCAGCGTCGGGAGCAATCAGCCCCAGCATTTT.

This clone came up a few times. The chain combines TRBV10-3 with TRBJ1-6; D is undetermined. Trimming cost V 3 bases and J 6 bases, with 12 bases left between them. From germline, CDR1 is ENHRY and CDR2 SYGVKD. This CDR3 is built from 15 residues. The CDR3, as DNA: TGTGCCATCAGTGACTCGACACCGGGTAATTCACCCCTCCACTTT. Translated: CAISDSTPGNSPLHF.

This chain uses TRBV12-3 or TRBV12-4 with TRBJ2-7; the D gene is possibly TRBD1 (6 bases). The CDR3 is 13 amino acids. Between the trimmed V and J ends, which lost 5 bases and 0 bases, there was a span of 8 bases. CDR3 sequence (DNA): TGTGCCAGCAGTCAGGGGTCCTCCTACGAGCAGTACTTC. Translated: CASSQGSSYEQYF.

In DNA form, the CDR3 reads TGTGCCAGCAGAGCCGGGACAGCGTACTATGGCTACACCTTC. Translation gives CASRAGTAYYGYTF. This rearrangement joins TRBV2 to TRBJ1-2, with 7 nucleotides matching TRBD1. This CDR3 has 14 amino acids. Trimming at V came to 6 bases and at J to 3 bases, leaving 7 bases not matched to a gene. Germline lookup yields CDR1 SNHLY and CDR2 FYNNEI. Combining the CDR3 with reference TRBV2 and TRBJ1-2 gives the whole variable domain EPEVTQTPSHQVTQMGQEVILRCVPISNHLYFYWYRQILGQKVEFLVSFYNNEISEKSEIFDDQFSVERPDGSNFTLKIRSTKLEDSAMYFCASRAGTAYYGYTFGSGTRLTVV.

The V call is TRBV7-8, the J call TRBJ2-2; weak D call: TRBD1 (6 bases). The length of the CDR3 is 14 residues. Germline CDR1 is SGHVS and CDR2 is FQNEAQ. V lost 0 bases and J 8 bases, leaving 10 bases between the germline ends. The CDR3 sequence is CASSLAGGTGELFF. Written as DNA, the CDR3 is TGTGCCAGCAGCTTAGCAGGGGGAACAGGGGAGCTGTTTTTT.

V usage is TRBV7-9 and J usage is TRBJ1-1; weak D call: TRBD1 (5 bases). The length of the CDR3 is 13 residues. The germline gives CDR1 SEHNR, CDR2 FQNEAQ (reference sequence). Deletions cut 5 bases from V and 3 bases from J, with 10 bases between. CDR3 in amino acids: CASSLDSDTEAFF. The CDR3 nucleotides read TGTGCCAGCAGCCTTGACAGCGACACTGAAGCTTTCTTT.

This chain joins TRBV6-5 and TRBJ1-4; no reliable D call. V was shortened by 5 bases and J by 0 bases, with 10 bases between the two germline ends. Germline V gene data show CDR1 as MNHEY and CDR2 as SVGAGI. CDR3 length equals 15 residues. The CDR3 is CASSRIPTTNEKLFF. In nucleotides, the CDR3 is TGTGCCAGCAGTCGTATACCTACAACTAATGAAAAACTGTTTTTT.

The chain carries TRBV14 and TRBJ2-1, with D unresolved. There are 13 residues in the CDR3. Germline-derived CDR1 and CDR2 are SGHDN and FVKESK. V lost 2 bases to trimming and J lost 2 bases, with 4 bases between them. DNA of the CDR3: TGTGCCAGCAGCCAAAACACCTACAATGAGCAGTTCTTC. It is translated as CASSQNTYNEQFF.

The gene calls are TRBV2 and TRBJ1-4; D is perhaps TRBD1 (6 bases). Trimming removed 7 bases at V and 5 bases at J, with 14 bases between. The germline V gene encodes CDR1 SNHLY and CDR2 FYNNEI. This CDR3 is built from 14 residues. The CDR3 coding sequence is TGTGCCAGCAAACTACAGGGAGCCAATGAAAAACTGTTTTTT. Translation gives CASKLQGANEKLFF. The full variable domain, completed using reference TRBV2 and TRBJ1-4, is EPEVTQTPSHQVTQMGQEVILRCVPISNHLYFYWYRQILGQKVEFLVSFYNNEISEKSEIFDDQFSVERPDGSNFTLKIRSTKLEDSAMYFCASKLQGANEKLFFGSGTQLSVL.

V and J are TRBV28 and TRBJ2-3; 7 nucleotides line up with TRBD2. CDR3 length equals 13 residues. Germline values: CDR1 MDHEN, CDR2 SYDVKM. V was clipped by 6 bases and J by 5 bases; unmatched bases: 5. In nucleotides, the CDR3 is TGTGCCAGCAGCCGACCGGGGGGAGATACGCAGTATTTT. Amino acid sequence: CASSRPGGDTQYF.

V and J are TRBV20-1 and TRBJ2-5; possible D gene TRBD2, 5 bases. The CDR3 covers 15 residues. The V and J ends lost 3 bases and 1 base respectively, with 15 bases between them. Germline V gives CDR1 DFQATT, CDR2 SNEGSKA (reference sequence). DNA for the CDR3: TGCAGTGCTAGTACAATACGGGGATCCCAAGAGACCCAGTACTTC. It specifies CSASTIRGSQETQYF.

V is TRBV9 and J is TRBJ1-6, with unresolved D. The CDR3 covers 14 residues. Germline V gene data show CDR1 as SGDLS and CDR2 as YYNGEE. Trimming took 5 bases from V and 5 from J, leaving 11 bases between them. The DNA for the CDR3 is TGTGCCAGCAGTCCGGACCCGAATAATTCACCCCTCCACTTT. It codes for CASSPDPNNSPLHF.

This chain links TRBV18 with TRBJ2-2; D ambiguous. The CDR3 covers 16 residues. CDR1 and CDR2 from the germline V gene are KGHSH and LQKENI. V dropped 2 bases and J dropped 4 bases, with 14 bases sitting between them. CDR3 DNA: TGTGCCAGCTCACCAATTCTGGTCTACAGCACCGGGGAGCTGTTTTTT. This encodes CASSPILVYSTGELFF. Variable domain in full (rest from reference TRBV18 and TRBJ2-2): NAGVMQNPRHLVRRRGQEARLRCSPMKGHSHVYWYRQLPEEGLKFMVYLQKENIIDESGMPKERFSAEFPKEGPSILRIQQVVRGDSAAYFCASSPILVYSTGELFFGEGSRLTVL.